One TCR beta chain is described in this entry. This record comes from a study of cytomegalovirus exposure and HLA in healthy donors. V lost 4 bases and J lost 5; bases outside the gene matches: 8. Germline CDR1 reads SQVTM; CDR2 reads ANQGSEA. The CDR3 sequence is 14 residues long. The PCR contained 60 Vbeta and 13 Jbeta primers. Assay used: immunoSEQ multiplex PCR; TCRdb lists only in-frame clones, some missing. The repertoire holds 110,000 to 150,000 clones, about 72% seen once, with over 2% in the top ten. This TCR came from a man between 35 and 55 years old in good health and CMV-seronegative. The sequenced material came from PBMCs. This sequence joins TRBV29-1 and TRBJ2-7; 10 nucleotides agree with TRBD1. Here the CDR3 reads CSVGPKGTGDEQYF. DNA for the CDR3: TGCAGCGTTGGGCCTAAAGGGACAGGGGACGAGCAGTACTTC.